Below, 11 T cell receptor beta chains from the same sample are listed, as sequenced in a study of T cell responses to AZD1222 COVID-19 vaccine. Sequenced by immunoSEQ multiplex PCR; TCRdb stores in-frame clones only, minus some. The profile shows approximately 140,000 clones, 93% of them singletons. Specimen: peripheral blood, collected on day 0 of AZD1222 vaccination. The origin of the receptors is an adult in good health.

The chain combines TRBV7-9 with TRBJ2-5, with no clear D. With 2 bases removed from V and 5 bases from J, the gap between germline ends came to 9 bases. The CDR3 covers 13 residues. Per germline, CDR1 SEHNR and CDR2 FQNEAQ (reference sequence). The CDR3 DNA is TGTGCCAGCAGCTTAAGAGTCCGGGAGACCCAGTACTTC. This encodes CASSLRVRETQYF.

CDR3 nucleotide sequence: TGTGCCAGCAGCCCCAAGATTGCAACTAATGAAAAACTGTTTTTT. Amino acids: CASSPKIATNEKLFF. The rearrangement uses TRBV14 and TRBJ1-4; the D is unclear. Trimming stripped 4 bases from V and 0 bases from J, with 9 bases between. Germline-derived CDR1 and CDR2 are SGHDN and FVKESK. This CDR3 spans 15 amino acids. The entire variable domain, with the rest obtained from reference TRBV14 and TRBJ1-4, is as follows: EAGVTQFPSHSVIEKGQTVTLRCDPISGHDNLYWYRRVMGKEIKFLLHFVKESKQDESGMPNNRFLAERTGGTYSTLKVQPAELEDSGVYFCASSPKIATNEKLFFGSGTQLSVL.

The chain has TRBV2 and TRBJ2-1; 13 bases line up with TRBD2. The germline V gene encodes CDR1 SNHLY and CDR2 FYNNEI. The CDR3 contains 15 residues. With 8 bases clipped from V and 10 bases from J, the junction kept 11 bases outside the gene matches. In DNA, the CDR3 is TGTGCCAGCCCGCGACTAGCGGGAGGATTTGGGGAGCAGTTCTTC. It is translated as CASPRLAGGFGEQFF. Full variable domain (missing parts from reference TRBV2 and TRBJ2-1): EPEVTQTPSHQVTQMGQEVILRCVPISNHLYFYWYRQILGQKVEFLVSFYNNEISEKSEIFDDQFSVERPDGSNFTLKIRSTKLEDSAMYFCASPRLAGGFGEQFFGPGTRLTVL.

The chain links TRBV5-5 to TRBJ1-2; D gene ambiguous. The CDR3 covers 15 residues. The germline V gene encodes CDR1 SGHKS and CDR2 YYEKEE (reference sequence). With 0 bases removed from V and 0 bases from J, the gap between germline ends came to 9 bases. Here the CDR3 reads CASSLAGPPNYGYTF. The CDR3 region has the DNA TGTGCCAGCAGCTTGGCTGGGCCACCTAACTATGGCTACACCTTC.

This chain connects TRBV30 to TRBJ2-7; 7 bases fit TRBD1. The germline gives CDR1 GTSNPN, CDR2 SVGIG (reference sequence). CDR3 size: 11 residues. V gave up 6 bases and J gave up 7 bases; unmatched junction bases: 6. CDR3 DNA: TGTGCCTGTCAAGGGGGCGCAGAGCAGTACTTC. This sequence encodes CACQGGAEQYF.

The chain has TRBV6-5 and TRBJ1-2; 9 bases line up with TRBD1. This CDR3 spans 12 amino acids. The V gene end was trimmed by 6 bases and the J gene end by 4 bases; junction bases not matched to a gene: 0. Germline V gene lookup returns CDR1 MNHEY and CDR2 SVGAGI. The CDR3 bases are TGTGCCAGCAGACAGGGGGCCTATGGCTACACCTTC. This gives the protein CASRQGAYGYTF.

The CDR3: CASSPGALPQETQYF. The CDR3, as DNA: TGTGCCAGCTCACCTGGCGCCCTTCCTCAAGAGACCCAGTACTTC. The chain carries TRBV18 and TRBJ2-5; D is uncertain. V lost 3 bases, J lost 2 bases, and 13 bases lay in between. Germline V gene sequence: CDR1 KGHSH, CDR2 LQKENI. This CDR3 is built from 15 residues.

The gene calls are TRBV2 and TRBJ1-5; D gene uncertain. Germline lookup yields CDR1 SNHLY and CDR2 FYNNEI. V lost 2 bases, J lost 0 bases, and 14 bases lay in between. This CDR3 has 17 residues. Here the CDR3 DNA reads TGTGCCAGCAGTGAAAGCGTATGGCTAAGTAGCAATCAGCCCCAGCATTTT. It encodes CASSESVWLSSNQPQHF.

The V gene is TRBV14, the J gene TRBJ2-7; the match to TRBD1 covers 9 bases. The germline CDR1 and CDR2 sequences are SGHDN and FVKESK. This CDR3 has 14 amino acids. V lost 5 bases to trimming and J lost 3 bases; unmatched junction nucleotides: 5. CDR3 region: CASSFTTGGYEQYF. The DNA for the CDR3 is TGTGCCAGCAGCTTCACGACAGGGGGCTACGAGCAGTACTTC.

This chain joins TRBV19 and TRBJ2-3; D is perhaps TRBD2 (6 bases). In germline, CDR1 is LNHDA, CDR2 SQIVND (reference sequence). The V gene lost 3 bases and the J gene lost 1 base, with 11 bases spanning the gap. This CDR3 comprises 15 residues. CDR3 bases: TGTGCCAGTAGTATCATTTCTAGCGGCACAGATACGCAGTATTTT. Residues: CASSIISSGTDTQYF.

This clone occurred a few times. The chain couples TRBV7-2 to TRBJ2-1, with D unclear. In germline, CDR1 is SGHTA, CDR2 FQGNSA. Trimming cost V 1 base and J 8 bases, with 15 bases left between them. This CDR3 has 15 residues. The CDR3 spells CASSLVPGGHYEQFF. CDR3 coding DNA: TGTGCCAGCAGCTTAGTCCCAGGCGGTCATTATGAGCAGTTCTTC.